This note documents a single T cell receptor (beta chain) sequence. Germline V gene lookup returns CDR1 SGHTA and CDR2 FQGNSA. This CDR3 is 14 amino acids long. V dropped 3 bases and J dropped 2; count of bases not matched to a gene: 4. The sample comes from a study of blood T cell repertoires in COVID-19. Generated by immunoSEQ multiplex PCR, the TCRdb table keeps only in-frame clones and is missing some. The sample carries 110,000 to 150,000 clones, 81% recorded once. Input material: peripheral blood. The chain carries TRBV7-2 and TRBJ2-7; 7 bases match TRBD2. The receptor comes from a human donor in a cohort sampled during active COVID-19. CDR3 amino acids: CASSFWGGTYEQYF. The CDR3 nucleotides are TGTGCCAGCAGCTTTTGGGGGGGGACCTACGAGCAGTACTTC. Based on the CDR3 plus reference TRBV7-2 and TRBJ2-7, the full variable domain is GAGVSQSPSNKVTEKGKDVELRCDPISGHTALYWYRQSLGQGLEFLIYFQGNSAPDKSGLPSDRFSAERTGGSVSTLTIQRTQQEDSAVYLCASSFWGGTYEQYFGPGTRLTVT.